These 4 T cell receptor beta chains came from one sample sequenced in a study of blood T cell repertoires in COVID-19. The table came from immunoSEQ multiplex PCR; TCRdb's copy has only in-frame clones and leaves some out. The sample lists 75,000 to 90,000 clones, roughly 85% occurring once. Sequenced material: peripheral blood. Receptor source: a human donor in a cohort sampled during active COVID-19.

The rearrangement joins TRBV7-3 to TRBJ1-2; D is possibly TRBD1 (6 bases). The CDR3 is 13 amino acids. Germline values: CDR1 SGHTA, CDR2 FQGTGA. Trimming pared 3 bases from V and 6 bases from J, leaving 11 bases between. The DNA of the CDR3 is TGTGCCAGCAGCTTCAACAGGGCACATGGCTACACCTTC. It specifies CASSFNRAHGYTF. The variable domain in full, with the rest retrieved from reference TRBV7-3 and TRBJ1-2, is GAGVSQTPSNKVTEKGKYVELRCDPISGHTALYWYRQSLGQGPEFLIYFQGTGAADDSGLPNDRFFAVRPEGSVSTLKIQRTERGDSAVYLCASSFNRAHGYTFGSGTRLTVV.

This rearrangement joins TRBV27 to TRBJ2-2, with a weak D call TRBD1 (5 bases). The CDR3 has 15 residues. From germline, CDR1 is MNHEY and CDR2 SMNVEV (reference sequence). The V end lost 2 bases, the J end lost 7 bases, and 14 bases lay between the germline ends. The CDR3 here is CASSLDKGLDGELFF. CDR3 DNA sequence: TGTGCCAGCAGTTTAGACAAGGGGCTGGACGGGGAGCTGTTTTTT.

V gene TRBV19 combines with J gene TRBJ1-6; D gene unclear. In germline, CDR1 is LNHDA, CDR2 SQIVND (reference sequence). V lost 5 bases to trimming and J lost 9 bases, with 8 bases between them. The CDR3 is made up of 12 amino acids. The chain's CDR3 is CASSDRGSPLHF. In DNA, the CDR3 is TGTGCCAGTAGTGATCGGGGTTCACCCCTCCACTTT.

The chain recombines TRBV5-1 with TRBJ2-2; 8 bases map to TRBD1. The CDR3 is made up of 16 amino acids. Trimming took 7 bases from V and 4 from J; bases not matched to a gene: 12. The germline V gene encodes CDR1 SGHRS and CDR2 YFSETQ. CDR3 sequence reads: CASGGTGGGGTGELFF. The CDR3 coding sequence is TGCGCCAGCGGGGGCACAGGGGGAGGCGGCACCGGGGAGCTGTTTTTT.